This section outlines one TCR beta chain sequence together with its context. This specimen comes from a study of cytomegalovirus exposure and HLA in healthy donors. Trimming removed 1 base from V and 2 bases from J; junction bases left unmatched: 11. The CDR3 totals 18 residues. CDR1 and CDR2 from the germline V gene are ENHRY and SYGVKD. The PCR contained 60 Vbeta and 13 Jbeta primers. The assay was immunoSEQ multiplex PCR, and TCRdb's table has in-frame clones only and misses some. The repertoire includes about 110,000 clones, 60% to 80% of them detected once, and approximately 2% sits in the top ten.

This receptor was identified in a man between 18 and 29 years old in good health and CMV-seronegative. This chain connects TRBV10-3 to TRBJ2-7; 10 nucleotides match TRBD1. Material for sequencing was PBMCs. CDR3 sequence: CAISEWDVGQGPTYEQYF. CDR3 coding DNA: TGTGCCATCAGTGAGTGGGATGTGGGACAGGGGCCAACCTACGAGCAGTACTTC.